This entry features one TCR beta chain sequence. The sample belongs to a study of blood T cell repertoires in COVID-19. Overall study context: From T cells, B-cell-depleted T cells, or PBMCs came the material, which was cDNA or gDNA.

Produced via immunoSEQ multiplex PCR; TCRdb's table is partial and in-frame only. The sample lists about 120,000 clones; approximately 84% were seen once. The sequence was obtained from a man between 70 and 80 years old with active or convalescent COVID-19. Material: peripheral blood.

CDR3 protein: CAWSFRDRVKNIQYF. The CDR3 DNA is TGTGCCTGGAGTTTCCGGGACAGGGTCAAAAACATTCAGTACTTC. The chain joins TRBV30 to TRBJ2-4, with TRBD1 matching over 9 bases. CDR3 length: 15 amino acids. Germline assignment: CDR1 GTSNPN and CDR2 SVGIG (reference sequence). The V and J ends lost 2 bases and 3 bases, in that order; junction bases with no gene match: 5.